This T cell receptor beta chain was retrieved from a study of T cell repertoires in cytomegalovirus infection. Study observations and caveats: Ex vivo, HLA-C-restricted CMV-specific TCR beta clonotypes prevailed over the rest of the response.

TCRdb recomputed calls from the reads with MiXCR, one row per CDR3 protein. The table includes 600,000 to 800,000 distinct CDR3 sequences, around 24% detected once. As to this clonotype: As yet, its antigen is unknown.

Specimen: CD8+ T cells from PBMCs. The clonotype was recovered from a human donor in good health (CMV status not recorded). Some clones in this sample may be carry-over from other donors' samples.

The CDR3 region has the DNA TGTGCCAGCAGCTTATATCCAGGGACAGGGTGGAATGAGCAGTTCTTC. This encodes CASSLYPGTGWNEQFF. This chain uses TRBV7-8 with TRBJ2-1, with 9 positions matching TRBD1. With V trimmed by 2 bases and J by 7 bases, 9 bases remained unmatched. The CDR3 totals 16 residues. Germline loops: CDR1 SGHVS, CDR2 FQNEAQ.